Listed below are T cell receptor beta chains from one sample, sequenced in a study of CD4 T cells in relation to SARS-CoV-2 and coronaviruses. Sequencing used immunoSEQ multiplex PCR; TCRdb keeps in-frame clones, though not all of them. The table includes 50,000 to 65,000 clones, about 92% detected once. Sequencing was carried out using naive CD4+ T cells from PBMCs. Receptor source: an adult with COVID-19. Both conserved end residues are part of each CDR3. D genes are given only for firm matches. Clone size is given for some rows only: seen once, a few or many times, or a class if the clone is expanded.

>-|-|TRBV18|TRBJ1-4
TGTGCCAGCTCCCCCCCACCAGGTTCTGAAAAACTGTTTTTT
CASSPPPGSEKLFF
>-|-|TRBV7-3|TRBJ2-2
TGTGCCAGCACCCTGATAGTGACCGGGGAGCTGTTTTTT
CASTLIVTGELFF
>-|TRBD2|TRBV7-6|TRBJ2-5
TGTGCCAGCAGCTTATTAACTAGCGGCGGCCAAGAGACCCAGTACTTC
CASSLLTSGGQETQYF
>once|-|TRBV11-2|TRBJ2-7
TGTGCCAGCAGCTTAGACCTCGGAGGCCCAAGCTCCTACGAGCAGTACTTC
CASSLDLGGPSSYEQYF
>once|-|TRBV7-8|TRBJ2-4
TGTGCCAGCAGCTTAACTTGGCGGAAACCAGCCAAAAACATTCAGTACTTC
CASSLTWRKPAKNIQYF
>-|TRBD2|TRBV7-8|TRBJ2-1
TGTGCCAGCAGCCTTATACGCCCGCCGAGCGGGAGGGCCAATGAGCAGTTCTTC
CASSLIRPPSGRANEQFF
>-|-|TRBV7-9|TRBJ2-1
TGTGCCAGCAGCTCCGGGACAAGTTTCGATGAGCAGTTCTTC
CASSSGTSFDEQFF
>few|-|TRBV27|TRBJ2-7
TGTGCCAGCAGTTCCCCGGGTAGCGAGCAGTACTTC
CASSSPGSEQYF
>once|-|TRBV19|TRBJ2-2
TGTGCCAGTAGATACCGGGGAGACACCGGGGAGCTGTTTTTT
CASRYRGDTGELFF
>-|-|TRBV28|TRBJ2-3
TGTGCCAGCAGTCTCCAGGGTTTAGATACGCAGTATTTT
CASSLQGLDTQYF
>-|-|TRBV19|TRBJ2-7
TGTGCCAGTAGCGCCGCCAGACCTCCCTACGAGCAGTACTTC
CASSAARPPYEQYF
>-|-|TRBV6-1|TRBJ1-4
TGTGCCAGCAGTGACCTGTGGGGGGCGCGAGAAAAACTGTTTTTT
CASSDLWGAREKLFF
>-|TRBD2|TRBV24-1|TRBJ2-3
TGTGCCACCAGTGGGACTAGCGGGCCCAAGGAGGATACGCAGTATTTT
CATSGTSGPKEDTQYF
>-|-|TRBV10-3|TRBJ2-7
TGTGCCATCACAGGGACCGACCTGGGCGAGCAGTACTTC
CAITGTDLGEQYF
>-|TRBD1|TRBV5-6|TRBJ2-1
TGTGCCAGCAGACCCTGGACAGGGTACAATGAGCAGTTCTTC
CASRPWTGYNEQFF
>few|-|TRBV15|TRBJ2-7
TGTGCCACCAGCACTGGGTGGAGGGGCTCCTACGAGCAGTACTTC
CATSTGWRGSYEQYF
>-|-|TRBV19|TRBJ2-3
TGTGCCAGTAGTATAGTTAAGTTTACAGATACGCAGTATTTT
CASSIVKFTDTQYF
>-|-|TRBV23-1|TRBJ1-1
TGCGCCAGCAGTCAAACGAGGCTTCTTTTGAGGGTCTGCGCCCAGTTTTTTGACACTGAAGCTTTCTTT
CASSQTRLLLRVCAQFFDTEAFF
>-|-|TRBV2|TRBJ2-1
TGTGCCAGCAGTGAAGTAGTTGACAATGAGCAGTTCTTC
CASSEVVDNEQFF
>-|-|TRBV11-2|TRBJ2-1
TGTGCCAGCAGCTCGAGGCAGGCACCCTACTCCTACAATGAGCAGTTCTTC
CASSSRQAPYSYNEQFF
>few|TRBD1|TRBV28|TRBJ1-5
TGTGCCAGCAGGACAGGGCATCAGCCCCAGCATTTT
CASRTGHQPQHF
>once|-|TRBV5-3|TRBJ1-4
TGTGCCAGAAGTTACCAACCAGGGAAAGGAGATGAAAAACTGTTTTTT
CARSYQPGKGDEKLFF
>-|-|TRBV5-8|TRBJ2-1
TGTGCCAGCAGCTTGGGGGGGGCGTCCTACAATGAGCAGTTCTTC
CASSLGGASYNEQFF
>-|-|TRBV28|TRBJ2-1
TGTGCCAGCAGTTTTCAGCACAGGGATGAGCAGTTCTTC
CASSFQHRDEQFF
>-|TRBD2|TRBV18|TRBJ2-1
TGTGCCAGCTCACCACGGGGACTATTGCGGTCTTTGGGCAATGAGCAGTTCTTC
CASSPRGLLRSLGNEQFF
>once|-|TRBV29-1|TRBJ2-2
TGCAGCGTGTCTAGCGAGGTGAACACCGGGGAGCTGTTTTTT
CSVSSEVNTGELFF
>-|TRBD2|TRBV5-1|TRBJ2-4
TGCGCCAGCACCTCAGGGGGACTAGCGGGGTTGGCCAAAAACATTCAGTACTTC
CASTSGGLAGLAKNIQYF
>-|TRBD1|TRBV3-1/TRBV3-2|TRBJ2-7
TGTGCCAGCAGTCAAGGGTACCAGGGGGCTTACGAGCAGTACTTC
CASSQGYQGAYEQYF
>-|-|TRBV7-9|TRBJ1-2
TGTGCCAGCAGCTCAAGGACGGACTATGGCTACACCTTC
CASSSRTDYGYTF
>-|TRBD1|TRBV11-2|TRBJ2-7
TGTGCCAGCAGCTCGGGACAGGGGAACGAGCAGTACTTC
CASSSGQGNEQYF
>-|-|TRBV27|TRBJ1-5
TGTGCCAGCAGTTTTCTGGGACAGCCCCAGCATTTT
CASSFLGQPQHF
>-|-|TRBV7-3|TRBJ2-1
TGTGCCAGCAGCTTAACCTATTCCGCCTACAATGAGCAGTTCTTC
CASSLTYSAYNEQFF
>-|-|TRBV19|TRBJ1-1
TGTGCCAGTAGTATAGAATGGGCAGCACGTGAAGCTTTCTTT
CASSIEWAAREAFF
>-|TRBD2|TRBV19|TRBJ2-2
TGTGCCAGTAGAGGACTAGCGGGAGTGGTCGGGGAGCTGTTTTTT
CASRGLAGVVGELFF
>few|-|TRBV7-3|TRBJ2-1
TGTGCCAGCAGCCAGGAACGACTACATGAGCAGTTCTTC
CASSQERLHEQFF
>-|-|TRBV5-4|TRBJ2-1
TGTGCCAGCAGCGGGACCAATCTCAATGAGCAGTTCTTC
CASSGTNLNEQFF
>-|-|TRBV21-1|TRBJ2-1
TGTGCCAGCAGCAAAGTAATCAATGAGCAGTTCTTC
CASSKVINEQFF
>-|-|TRBV10-1|TRBJ2-2
TGCGCCAGCAGTGCCCAGTCCGGAATGAACACCGGGGAGCTGTTTTTT
CASSAQSGMNTGELFF
>-|-|TRBV23-1|TRBJ2-2
TGCGCCAGCAGTCATGACCAGGGGTCCACCGGGGAGCTGTTTTTT
CASSHDQGSTGELFF
>-|TRBD1|TRBV24-1|TRBJ2-5
TGTGCCACCAGTGATTTGCCCCTAGGGACAGCCCAAGAGACCCAGTACTTC
CATSDLPLGTAQETQYF
>-|-|TRBV19|TRBJ1-6
TGTGCCAGTAAGGGACCAGATAATTCACCCCTCCACTTT
CASKGPDNSPLHF